This is a list of T cell receptor beta chains from one sample in a study of T cell changes during pregnancy in multiple sclerosis. This table comes from immunoSEQ multiplex PCR, and its TCRdb copy is limited to in-frame clones, with some not included. The table records some 60,000 clones, 70% to 90% of them present only once. This material consisted of CD4+ T cells from peripheral blood mononuclear cells, taken in the third trimester of pregnancy. The receptor set was obtained from a female donor with multiple sclerosis, enrolled in a pregnancy study. The CDR3 runs from the conserved cysteine through the conserved F or W. Each record gives: D gene, V gene, J gene, clone size, CDR3 protein, CDR3 DNA. A D gene is named only where the DNA matches it firmly. A clone size is listed for some rows: how often the clone was seen (once, few, many), or a class if it is expanded.

D: NA
V: TRBV27
J: TRBJ1-1
size: NA
CDR3: CASSLSAGTEAFF
DNA: TGTGCCAGCAGTTTATCGGCAGGGACTGAAGCTTTCTTT

D: NA
V: TRBV2
J: TRBJ2-7
size: NA
CDR3: CASSRDRPREREQYF
DNA: TGTGCCAGCAGTAGGGACAGGCCGCGGGAGCGCGAGCAGTACTTC

D: NA
V: TRBV9
J: TRBJ2-3
size: NA
CDR3: CASGSWGQDTQYF
DNA: TGTGCCAGCGGGAGCTGGGGTCAAGATACGCAGTATTTT

D: TRBD2
V: TRBV10-3
J: TRBJ2-1
size: NA
CDR3: CAISEGGTSGAYNEQFF
DNA: TGTGCCATCAGTGAGGGAGGGACTAGCGGGGCCTACAATGAGCAGTTCTTC

D: TRBD1
V: TRBV10-3
J: TRBJ2-7
size: NA
CDR3: CAISDYRGDYEQYF
DNA: TGTGCCATCAGCGACTACAGGGGCGACTACGAGCAGTACTTC

D: TRBD1
V: TRBV7-2
J: TRBJ1-1
size: NA
CDR3: CASAGQASTEAFF
DNA: TGTGCCAGCGCGGGACAGGCGTCGACTGAAGCTTTCTTT

D: TRBD1
V: TRBV5-1
J: TRBJ1-4
size: NA
CDR3: CASSNGRQGLPRTNEKLFF
DNA: TGCGCCAGCAGTAATGGGCGACAGGGCCTTCCGCGAACTAATGAAAAACTGTTTTTT

D: NA
V: TRBV19
J: TRBJ1-4
size: NA
CDR3: CASRAGSWIFGEKLFF
DNA: TGTGCCAGTAGAGCGGGCTCGTGGATATTCGGTGAAAAACTGTTTTTT

D: NA
V: TRBV19
J: TRBJ1-4
size: NA
CDR3: CASSIAGGSNEKLFF
DNA: TGTGCCAGTAGTATAGCCGGCGGGTCAAATGAAAAACTGTTTTTT

D: TRBD2
V: TRBV9
J: TRBJ2-1
size: NA
CDR3: CASSVVGGRAYNEQFF
DNA: TGTGCCAGCAGCGTAGTGGGCGGGAGGGCCTACAATGAGCAGTTCTTC

D: TRBD1
V: TRBV7-9
J: TRBJ1-4
size: NA
CDR3: CASSPGTGANEKLFF
DNA: TGTGCCAGCAGCCCCGGGACAGGAGCTAATGAAAAACTGTTTTTT

D: TRBD1
V: TRBV19
J: TRBJ2-7
size: NA
CDR3: CASSPRQGTYEQYF
DNA: TGTGCCAGTAGTCCAAGACAGGGGACCTACGAGCAGTACTTC

D: NA
V: TRBV19
J: TRBJ1-1
size: NA
CDR3: CASSMLGKGTEAFF
DNA: TGTGCCAGTAGTATGTTAGGGAAGGGGACTGAAGCTTTCTTT

D: NA
V: TRBV6-1
J: TRBJ1-4
size: NA
CDR3: CASRGGGYGNEKLFF
DNA: TGTGCCAGCAGGGGCGGAGGTTATGGTAATGAAAAACTGTTTTTT

D: NA
V: TRBV7-2
J: TRBJ1-1
size: NA
CDR3: CASSSYMVGTEAFF
DNA: TGTGCCAGCAGCTCTTACATGGTTGGCACTGAAGCTTTCTTT

D: NA
V: TRBV9
J: TRBJ1-2
size: NA
CDR3: CASSVGGGGYGYTF
DNA: TGTGCCAGCAGCGTAGGAGGGGGGGGGTATGGCTACACCTTC

D: NA
V: TRBV10-3
J: TRBJ2-5
size: NA
CDR3: CAISESGIQRRAGWETQYF
DNA: TGTGCCATCAGTGAGTCTGGGATTCAGCGGAGGGCCGGGTGGGAGACCCAGTACTTC

D: NA
V: TRBV12-5
J: TRBJ1-2
size: NA
CDR3: CASSLNYGYTF
DNA: TGTGCTAGTTCCCTTAACTATGGCTACACCTTC

D: TRBD1
V: TRBV4-1
J: TRBJ1-1
size: NA
CDR3: CASSSGTGVNTEAFF
DNA: TGCGCCAGCAGCTCCGGGACAGGGGTGAACACTGAAGCTTTCTTT

D: NA
V: TRBV10-3
J: TRBJ1-3
size: NA
CDR3: CAIRSGILSGNTIYF
DNA: TGTGCCATCAGGAGCGGGATCCTCTCTGGAAACACCATATATTTT

D: TRBD1
V: TRBV10-2
J: TRBJ1-1
size: NA
CDR3: CASSSGQGADEAFF
DNA: TGCGCCAGCAGTTCAGGACAGGGGGCCGATGAAGCTTTCTTT

D: NA
V: TRBV11-2
J: TRBJ1-5
size: NA
CDR3: CASSLVQASNQPQHF
DNA: TGTGCCAGCAGCTTGGTACAGGCCTCGAATCAGCCCCAGCATTTT

D: TRBD2
V: TRBV27
J: TRBJ2-7
size: NA
CDR3: CASSSWGGSSYEQYF
DNA: TGTGCCAGCAGTTCCTGGGGGGGAAGCTCCTACGAGCAGTACTTC

D: TRBD1
V: TRBV7-2
J: TRBJ2-2
size: once
CDR3: CASSLAQGVAGELFF
DNA: TGTGCCAGCAGCTTAGCGCAGGGGGTCGCCGGGGAGCTGTTTTTT

D: NA
V: TRBV6-5
J: TRBJ1-2
size: few
CDR3: CASSRTDSVGYTF
DNA: TGTGCCAGCAGCAGGACAGATTCCGTAGGCTACACCTTC

D: NA
V: TRBV7-9
J: TRBJ2-1
size: NA
CDR3: CASSLPPLRSNEQFF
DNA: TGTGCCAGCAGCTTACCTCCGCTACGGAGCAATGAGCAGTTCTTC

D: NA
V: TRBV10-3
J: TRBJ2-5
size: NA
CDR3: CAISDVGGHKETQYF
DNA: TGTGCCATCAGTGACGTTGGCGGTCATAAAGAGACCCAGTACTTC

D: TRBD1
V: TRBV19
J: TRBJ1-1
size: NA
CDR3: CASSPRQGRTEAFF
DNA: TGTGCCAGTAGTCCTCGACAGGGACGTACTGAAGCTTTCTTT